One and the same sample provided the 18 T cell receptor beta chains below, sequenced in a study of T cell responses to AZD1222 COVID-19 vaccine. Generated by immunoSEQ multiplex PCR, the TCRdb table keeps only in-frame clones and is missing some. The data contain about 120,000 clones, 90% of them seen just once; the ten biggest clones take up less than 8.5%. The input for sequencing was peripheral blood, taken on day 0 of AZD1222 vaccination. All receptors derive from an adult in good health.

This chain links TRBV4-2 with TRBJ2-1; no reliable D call. Deletions cut 2 bases from V and 6 bases from J, with 5 bases between. CDR3 length: 12 residues. The germline V gene encodes CDR1 LGHNA and CDR2 YNFKEQ. CDR3 in DNA: TGTGCCAGCAGCCAAATAGCCAATGAGCAGTTCTTC. This gives the protein CASSQIANEQFF.

CDR3 sequence (DNA): TGCAGTGCTAGATTCAATGAGCAGTTCTTC. Protein product: CSARFNEQFF. The genes are TRBV20-1 and TRBJ2-1; D remains ambiguous. The germline V and J ends were trimmed by 2 bases and 6 bases, with 2 bases remaining between them. This CDR3 has 10 amino acids. CDR1 and CDR2 (germline): DFQATT, SNEGSKA (reference sequence).

The chain has TRBV5-6 and TRBJ2-7; 9 bases are shared with TRBD1. The V gene end was trimmed by 4 bases and the J gene end by 2 bases; junction bases not matched to a gene: 4. CDR3 length equals 14 residues. In germline, CDR1 is SGHDT, CDR2 YYEEEE. The CDR3 nucleotides read TGTGCCAGCAGCCGGGGACAGGGCCCCTACGAGCAGTACTTC. Translating it yields CASSRGQGPYEQYF.

This chain links TRBV7-9 with TRBJ2-1; 10 nucleotides match TRBD2. Germline trimming cut 1 base from V and 0 bases from J; bases unmatched to any gene: 6. The CDR3 runs 18 residues. Looked up from germline, CDR1 is SEHNR and CDR2 is FQNEAQ (reference sequence). The DNA for the CDR3 is TGTGCCAGCAGCTTAGAGCTAGCGGGGGCCCGCTCCTACAATGAGCAGTTCTTC. Encoded protein: CASSLELAGARSYNEQFF. The full variable domain, completed using reference TRBV7-9 and TRBJ2-1, is DTGVSQNPRHKITKRGQNVTFRCDPISEHNRLYWYRQTLGQGPEFLTYFQNEAQLEKSRLLSDRFSAERPKGSFSTLEIQRTEQGDSAMYLCASSLELAGARSYNEQFFGPGTRLTVL.

V and J are TRBV6-2 or TRBV6-3 and TRBJ1-4; D is uncertain. Germline V gene lookup returns CDR1 MNHEY and CDR2 SVGEGT. The CDR3 spans 13 residues. Trimming removed 6 bases at V and 10 bases at J, with 15 bases between. The CDR3 DNA reads TGTGCCAGCAGCTCTGATATTTTCGGAAAACTGTTTTTT. Its translation: CASSSDIFGKLFF.

The rearrangement joins TRBV15 to TRBJ1-4, with TRBD1 matching 10 bases. Losses at the gene ends were 5 bases for V and 5 bases for J; bases not matched to a gene: 2. Germline V gene data show CDR1 as LNHNV and CDR2 as YYDKDF (reference sequence). CDR3 length: 14 residues. The CDR3 region is CATSWDRGNEKLFF. In DNA form, the CDR3 reads TGTGCCACCAGCTGGGACAGGGGAAATGAAAAACTGTTTTTT.

V is TRBV10-3 and J is TRBJ2-1; maybe TRBD1 (5 bases). The CDR3 loop spans 15 amino acids. Germline-derived CDR1 and CDR2 are ENHRY and SYGVKD. V lost 2 bases to trimming and J lost 9 bases, with 17 bases between them. The CDR3 reads CAISEGQGGPVEQFF. DNA of the CDR3: TGTGCCATCAGTGAGGGGCAGGGTGGTCCCGTTGAGCAGTTCTTC.

The chain has TRBV5-4 and TRBJ2-3; 8 positions match TRBD2. The germline CDR1 and CDR2 sequences are SGHNT and YYREEE (reference sequence). CDR3 length equals 14 residues. V trimming: 0 bases; J trimming: 8 bases; junction bases outside the gene matches: 5. CDR3 DNA sequence: TGTGCCAGCAGCTTGGCGGGGGGGCCCGTTACGCAGTATTTT. Amino acid sequence: CASSLAGGPVTQYF.

V gene TRBV6-5 combines with J gene TRBJ1-6; D is perhaps TRBD1 (5 bases). The CDR3 loop spans 12 amino acids. V shed 4 bases and J shed 12 bases, with 10 bases lying between them. In germline, CDR1 is MNHEY, CDR2 SVGAGI. The CDR3 DNA reads as TGTGCCAGCAGTTCGCAGGGCTTACCCCTCCACTTT. Translated, it gives CASSSQGLPLHF.

The chain joins TRBV27 to TRBJ2-7; D might be TRBD1 (8 bases). The CDR3 is 21 residues long. V lost 5 bases and J 0 bases, leaving 32 bases between the germline ends. Germline V gives CDR1 MNHEY, CDR2 SMNVEV (reference sequence). The CDR3, as DNA: TGTGCCAGCAGTCCAGGACAGGGAGAGTCTTGGGCGGGGGTCTTCTCCTACGAGCAGTACTTC. Protein product: CASSPGQGESWAGVFSYEQYF.

This clone was counted once. An end of the junction differs from the germline gene, which may be a read error. The CDR3 sequence is CASSERGRWSPPHF. The CDR3 DNA is TGTGCCAGCAGTGAGAGGGGTCGGTGGTCACCCCCCCACTTT. The chain joins TRBV6-1 to TRBJ1-6; tentatively, D is TRBD1 (5 bases). This CDR3 is built from 14 residues. CDR1 is MNHNS and CDR2 is SASEGT in the germline V gene.

The V gene is TRBV6-5, the J gene TRBJ2-1; D not resolved. Germline V lookup: CDR1 MNHEY, CDR2 SVGAGI. The CDR3 contains 14 residues. Trimming pared 7 bases from V and 5 bases from J, leaving 15 bases between. CDR3 bases: TGTGCCAGCAACCCCCCGGGTACCAACAATGAGCAGTTCTTC. Its protein product is CASNPPGTNNEQFF.

The chain recombines TRBV3-1 (or the pseudogene TRBV3-2) with TRBJ2-4; D unresolved. This CDR3 region has 16 residues. Trimming pared 1 base from V and 0 bases from J, leaving 10 bases between. From germline, CDR1 is LGHDT and CDR2 YNNKEL (reference sequence). The CDR3 loop is CASSQVGPIAKNIQYF. CDR3 coding DNA: TGTGCCAGCAGCCAAGTAGGACCTATAGCCAAAAACATTCAGTACTTC.

J is TRBJ1-2 and V is TRBV11-2; possibly TRBD1 for D (5 bases). CDR3 length equals 13 residues. Trimming shortened V by 8 bases and J by 4 bases, and 14 bases separated the two germline ends. The germline V gene has CDR1 SGHAT and CDR2 FQNNGV. The CDR3 loop is CASRQSSAYGYTF. The CDR3 bases are TGTGCCAGCCGACAGTCTTCAGCCTATGGCTACACCTTC.

This chain joins TRBV6-6 and TRBJ2-5; D gene unclear. V was shortened by 3 bases and J by 0 bases, with 11 bases between the two germline ends. This CDR3 has 15 residues. Germline V gene data show CDR1 as MNHNY and CDR2 as SVGAGI (reference sequence). The CDR3 sequence: CASSYGVGNQETQYF. The CDR3 region has the DNA TGTGCCAGCAGTTATGGCGTTGGGAACCAAGAGACCCAGTACTTC.

The chain couples TRBV7-8 to TRBJ2-3; 9 nucleotides agree with TRBD2. Germline V lookup: CDR1 SGHVS, CDR2 FQNEAQ. This CDR3 region has 15 residues. V shed 3 bases and J 6 bases; nucleotides not matched to a gene: 7. The CDR3 DNA sequence: TGTGCCAGCAGCTTTGGACTAGCGTTGTCGGATACGCAGTATTTT. Protein product: CASSFGLALSDTQYF. Together with reference TRBV7-8 and TRBJ2-3, the CDR3 gives the full variable domain: GAGVSQSPRYKVAKRGQDVALRCDPISGHVSLFWYQQALGQGPEFLTYFQNEAQLDKSGLPSDRFFAERPEGSVSTLKIQRTQQEDSAVYLCASSFGLALSDTQYFGPGTRLTVL.

The rearrangement links TRBV9 to TRBJ1-1; TRBD1 might be the D (5 bases). Deletions cut 4 bases from V and 0 bases from J, with 10 bases between. This CDR3 is built from 14 residues. Germline CDR1 SGDLS, CDR2 YYNGEE. In DNA, the CDR3 is TGTGCCAGCAGCACTGAACAGGTGAACACTGAAGCTTTCTTT. Protein: CASSTEQVNTEAFF.

The chain joins TRBV19 to TRBJ1-6; D is unclear. In germline, CDR1 is LNHDA, CDR2 SQIVND (reference sequence). The V end was cut by 3 bases, the J end by 14 bases, with 14 bases between. This CDR3 is 13 amino acids long. CDR3 nucleotide sequence: TGTGCCAGTAGTATGGCAGATCTGGCGACCCTCCACTTT. It codes for CASSMADLATLHF.